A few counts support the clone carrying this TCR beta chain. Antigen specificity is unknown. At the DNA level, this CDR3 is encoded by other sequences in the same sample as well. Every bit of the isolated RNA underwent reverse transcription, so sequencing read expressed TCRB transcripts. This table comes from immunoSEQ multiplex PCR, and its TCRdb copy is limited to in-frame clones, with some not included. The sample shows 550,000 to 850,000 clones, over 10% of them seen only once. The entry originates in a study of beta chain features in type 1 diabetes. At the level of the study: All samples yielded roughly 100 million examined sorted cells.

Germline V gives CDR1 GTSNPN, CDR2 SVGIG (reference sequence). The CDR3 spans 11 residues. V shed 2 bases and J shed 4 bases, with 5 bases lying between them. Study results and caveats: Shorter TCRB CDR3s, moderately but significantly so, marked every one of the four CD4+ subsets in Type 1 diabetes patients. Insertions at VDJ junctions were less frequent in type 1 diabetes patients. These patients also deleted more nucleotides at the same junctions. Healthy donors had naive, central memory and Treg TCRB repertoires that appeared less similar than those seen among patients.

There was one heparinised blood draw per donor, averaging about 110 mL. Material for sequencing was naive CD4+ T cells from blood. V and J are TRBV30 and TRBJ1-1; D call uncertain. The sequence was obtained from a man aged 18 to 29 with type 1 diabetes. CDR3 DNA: TGTGCCTGGAGTTATGGCACTGAAGCTTTCTTT. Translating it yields CAWSYGTEAFF.